The clone carrying this T cell receptor beta chain was counted only a few times. Its antigen is unidentified. Primers for the PCR totalled 60 Vbeta and 13 Jbeta. Original processing methods: In a later analysis, some 80 million unique TCR beta chains included roughly 11 million shared by two or more donors. Sequenced by immunoSEQ multiplex PCR; TCRdb stores in-frame clones only, minus some. V and J calls and clone size are given by that table; D and trimming were obtained from the DNA. The sample shows about 160,000 clones, around 84% of them seen only once. This sample is drawn from a study of cytomegalovirus exposure and HLA in healthy donors. Overall study results and limits: Sequencing likely produced, as an artifact, a cluster of highly shared sequence variants.

The CDR3 runs to 15 residues. V was shortened by 4 bases and J by 5 bases, with 14 bases between the two germline ends. Germline CDR1 reads MNHEY; CDR2 reads SMNVEV (reference sequence). Material: PBMCs. This chain links TRBV27 with TRBJ1-4; perhaps TRBD1 as D (6 bases). This receptor was taken from a woman aged 40 to 55 in good health and CMV-seronegative. Written as DNA, the CDR3 is TGTGCCAGCAGTTCAACCAGGGGAAGCAATGAAAAACTGTTTTTT. Protein sequence: CASSSTRGSNEKLFF. The full variable domain, completed using reference TRBV27 and TRBJ1-4, is EAQVTQNPRYLITVTGKKLTVTCSQNMNHEYMSWYRQDPGLGLRQIYYSMNVEVTDKGDVPEGYKVSRKEKRNFPLILESPSPNQTSLYFCASSSTRGSNEKLFFGSGTQLSVL.